This entry describes one T cell receptor (beta chain). The antigen is not known. The sample comes from a study of OX40 agonist ivuxolimab in advanced cancers. Study at large: Ivuxolimab is an agonistic anti-OX40 (CD134) antibody, and patients were treated with it. Study outcomes and limitations: Both CD4+ and CD8+ T cell populations in blood had undergone clonal expansion by week 6 at 0.1 to 3.0 mg/kg. Averaged across samples, CD8+ T cells carried more expanded clones than CD4+ did.

Only in-frame clones appear in the TCRdb table, and some are missing; sequencing was by immunoSEQ multiplex PCR. The table records 120,000 or so clones, approximately 89% of them present only once. The sample consisted of CD4+ or CD8+ T cells sorted from blood, taken in a trial of the OX40 agonist ivuxolimab. The sequence came from an adult with an advanced solid tumor such as melanoma, head and neck, liver or kidney cancer.

The CDR3 loop reads CASRGQGFDYGYTF. The CDR3 DNA reads as TGTGCCAGCAGGGGACAGGGTTTCGACTATGGCTACACCTTC. This rearrangement joins TRBV7-9 to TRBJ1-2, with 9 positions matching TRBD1. The CDR3 runs to 14 residues. Losses at the gene ends were 6 bases for V and 3 bases for J; bases not matched to a gene: 5. Germline assignment: CDR1 SEHNR and CDR2 FQNEAQ (reference sequence).